Given below is one T cell receptor (beta chain) in context. Orbital computed tomography, together with clinical symptoms, serum thyroxine, TRAb and thyroid ultrasound, was used for diagnosis. The TCR beta CDR3 regions underwent amplification from RNA transcripts. The authors performed first-round RT-PCR with HTBI primers and then a second-round multiplex PCR. A single record per CDR3 protein comes from TCRdb applying MiXCR to the multiplex PCR reads. The sample records 600,000 to 700,000 distinct CDR3 sequences, roughly two fifths being singletons. This sample stems from a study of Graves' ophthalmopathy and Graves' hyperthyroidism. This CDR3 region has 15 residues. CDR1 and CDR2 (germline): LNHDA, SQIVND (reference sequence). Trimming cost V 1 base and J 5 bases, with 14 bases left between them.

Sequencing was done on a sample of peripheral blood. The chain recombines TRBV19 with TRBJ1-1, with D possibly being TRBD1 (5 bases). This receptor was obtained from an adult man with Graves' ophthalmopathy. CDR3 nucleotides: TGTGCCAGTAGTATAGGGGAGGAGTGGGGGACTGAAGCTTTCTTT. Translation gives CASSIGEEWGTEAFF.